This T cell receptor (beta chain) was identified during a study of T cells in Graves' hyperthyroidism and ophthalmopathy. About the research overall: Any treatment followed the collection of peripheral blood at initial diagnosis.

Points from the study as a whole: Most thyroid clonotypes expanded above 0.001 were also detected in blood.

Using RNA transcripts as the source, TCR beta CDR3 regions were amplified. Primed by the HTBI set, a first-round RT-PCR was run on the TCR CDR3. TCRdb called the multiplex PCR reads again in MiXCR, with one record for every CDR3 protein. Found here are approximately 360,000 distinct CDR3 sequences, 20% to 25% of them singletons; the top ten hold around 70%. This clonotype showed up many times. Its antigen is unknown. Germline CDR1 is MNHEY and CDR2 is SMNVEV (reference sequence). V lost 2 bases to trimming and J lost 4 bases, with 10 bases between them. The CDR3 is 14 residues long. Exclusion of a patient resulted from uncontrolled infection, other autoimmune disease, pregnancy or lactation.

The J gene is TRBJ2-3, the V gene TRBV27, with a tentative D call TRBD2 (6 bases). This receptor was identified in a man aged 45-65 years with Graves' hyperthyroidism. The sample was blood. The CDR3 nucleotides read TGTGCCAGCAGTTTAAAGGGAGGCCCAGATACGCAGTATTTT. Its translation is CASSLKGGPDTQYF.